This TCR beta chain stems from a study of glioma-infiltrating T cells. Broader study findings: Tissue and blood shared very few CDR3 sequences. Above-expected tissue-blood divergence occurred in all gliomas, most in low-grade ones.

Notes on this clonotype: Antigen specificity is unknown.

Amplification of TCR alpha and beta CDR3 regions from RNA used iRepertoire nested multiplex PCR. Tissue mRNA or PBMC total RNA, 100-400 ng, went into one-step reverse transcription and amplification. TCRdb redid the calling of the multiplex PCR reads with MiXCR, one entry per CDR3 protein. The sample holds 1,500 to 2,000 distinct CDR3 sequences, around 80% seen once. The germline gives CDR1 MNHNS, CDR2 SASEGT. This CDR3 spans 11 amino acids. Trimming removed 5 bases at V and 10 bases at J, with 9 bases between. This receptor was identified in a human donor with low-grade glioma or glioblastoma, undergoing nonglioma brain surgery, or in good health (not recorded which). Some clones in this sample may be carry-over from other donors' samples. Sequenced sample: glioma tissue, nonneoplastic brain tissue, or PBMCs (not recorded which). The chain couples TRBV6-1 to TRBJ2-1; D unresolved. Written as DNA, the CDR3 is TGTGCCAGCAGTTATGTCACGGAGCAGTTCTTC. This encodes CASSYVTEQFF.